This T cell receptor (beta chain) was documented in a study of control samples from healthy donors and cancer patients. TCRdb's copy holds only in-frame clones and misses some; the assay was immunoSEQ multiplex PCR. The sample has about 61,000 clones; 85% to 90% are singletons. Per the germline V gene, CDR1 is KGHSH and CDR2 is LQKENI. V lost 5 bases and J lost 2; bases outside the gene matches: 13. This CDR3 has 17 residues. This TCR came from a man between 60 and 75 years old with colorectal cancer. This chain joins TRBV18 and TRBJ2-5, with 8 bases matching TRBD1. Sequenced: PBMCs. Here the CDR3 DNA reads TGTGCCAGCTCAAGCCTTCCGACAGGGGCGATACAAGAGACCCAGTACTTC. It translates to CASSSLPTGAIQETQYF.